This T cell receptor (beta chain) was documented in a study of T cells in Graves' hyperthyroidism and ophthalmopathy. The wider study: Peripheral blood was taken when the disease was first diagnosed, before any treatment began.

CDR3 length equals 13 residues. The germline V and J ends were trimmed by 5 bases and 3 bases, with 8 bases remaining between them. Germline lookup yields CDR1 MNHEY and CDR2 SMNVEV (reference sequence). In its sample, this clonotype was seen many times. Patients with uncontrolled infections, other autoimmune diseases, pregnancy or lactation were excluded. TCR beta CDR3 regions were amplified from RNA transcripts. HTBI primers were used for first-round RT-PCR of the TCR CDR3. Each CDR3 protein gets one entry after TCRdb re-called the multiplex PCR reads with MiXCR. The table shows about 560,000 distinct CDR3 sequences, with 16% occurring only once.

This TCR was sampled from a woman between 18 and 29 years old with Graves' hyperthyroidism. The gene calls are TRBV27 and TRBJ2-1; possibly TRBD1 for D (5 bases). The material sequenced was blood. Written as DNA, the CDR3 is TGTGCCAGCAGTCGACAGAACTACAATGAGCAGTTCTTC. Protein: CASSRQNYNEQFF.